This record covers a single TCR beta chain. Study donors comprised healthy, HIV-negative adults devoid of recent acute infection or vaccination. The source of the sample is a study of shared clonotypes between healthy human individuals. The ends were cut back, 10 bases at V and 1 base at J, with 18 bases in the middle. The length of the CDR3 is 15 residues. Germline values: CDR1 SGHRS, CDR2 YFSETQ. Method: immunoSEQ multiplex PCR; TCRdb's copy keeps in-frame clones and lacks some. The sample lists about 460,000 clones; more than 70% were seen once. The chain has TRBV5-1 and TRBJ2-1, with D uncertain. Sequenced sample: PBMCs. This receptor was taken from a woman between 35 and 50 years old in good health. Some clones in this sample may be carry-over from other donors' samples. The CDR3 spells CAGFPSLISYNEQFF. In DNA form, the CDR3 reads TGCGCCGGCTTCCCCTCGTTAATTTCCTACAATGAGCAGTTCTTC.